Each of the 3 T cell receptor beta chains below was sequenced from the same sample in a study of T cell responses to AZD1222 COVID-19 vaccine. TCRdb's copy holds only in-frame clones and misses some; the assay was immunoSEQ multiplex PCR. The table lists some 120,000 clones, 88% of them singletons, with around 5.3% in the top ten. The sample consisted of peripheral blood, taken 28 days after the second AZD1222 dose. The receptors derive from an adult who received the AZD1222 COVID-19 vaccine.

This clone came up once. The chain combines TRBV6-2 or TRBV6-3 with TRBJ2-6, with TRBD1 matching over 9 bases. Per germline, CDR1 MNHEY and CDR2 SVGEGT. The CDR3 loop spans 17 amino acids. V was clipped by 5 bases and J by 2 bases; unmatched bases: 7. CDR3 sequence (DNA): TGTGCCAGCAGTGCCCCTGGACAGGGGACTGGGGCCAACGTCCTGACTTTC. This sequence encodes CASSAPGQGTGANVLTF.

This chain joins TRBV6-6 and TRBJ1-2; D uncertain. Trimming shortened V by 4 bases and J by 4 bases, and 1 base separated the two germline ends. The germline gives CDR1 MNHNY, CDR2 SVGAGI (reference sequence). The CDR3 extends over 10 amino acids. CDR3 sequence reads: CASSSYGYTF. CDR3 coding DNA: TGTGCCAGCAGTTCCTATGGCTACACCTTC.

The table lists this clone with a few counts. Compared with germline, one end of the junction differs, possibly owing to a read error. In the same sample, other DNA sequences code for this CDR3. The J gene is TRBJ2-2, the V gene TRBV4-2, with D perhaps being TRBD1 or TRBD2 (7 bases each). CDR3 size: 16 residues. Germline V lookup: CDR1 LGHNA, CDR2 YNFKEQ. The CDR3 nucleotides read TGTCCCAGCAGCCAAGCCAGGGGGGGGTTGTCCGGGGAGCTGTTTTTT. The encoded protein is CPSSQARGGLSGELFF.